Below, 20 T cell receptor beta chains from the same sample are listed, as sequenced in a study of shared clonotypes between healthy human individuals. Profiling relied on immunoSEQ multiplex PCR, and the TCRdb table lists in-frame clones only, not all of them. The table shows around 100,000 clones, with roughly two thirds occurring only once. The sequencing sample was made of memory CD8+ T cells sorted from blood. Subset in this sample: CD45RO+ cells pooled with CCR7-negative TemRA cells. These TCRs come from a man aged 25 to 40 in good health.

The chain joins TRBV27 to TRBJ2-7; the D call may be TRBD1 or TRBD2 (5 bases each). Germline V lookup: CDR1 MNHEY, CDR2 SMNVEV (reference sequence). This CDR3 region has 13 residues. Trimming cost V 6 bases and J 0 bases, with 9 bases left between them. The CDR3 region is CASSQGTSYEQYF. CDR3 coding DNA: TGTGCCAGCAGCCAAGGGACCTCCTACGAGCAGTACTTC.

V gene TRBV2 combines with J gene TRBJ2-2, with no clear D. The CDR3 totals 12 residues. Germline CDR1 is SNHLY and CDR2 is FYNNEI. V lost 4 bases and J 5 bases, leaving 5 bases between the germline ends. The CDR3: CASSAATGELFF. As DNA, the CDR3 is TGTGCCAGCAGTGCAGCAACCGGGGAGCTGTTTTTT. The full variable domain, its missing parts supplied by reference TRBV2 and TRBJ2-2, is EPEVTQTPSHQVTQMGQEVILRCVPISNHLYFYWYRQILGQKVEFLVSFYNNEISEKSEIFDDQFSVERPDGSNFTLKIRSTKLEDSAMYFCASSAATGELFFGEGSRLTVL.

The rearrangement uses TRBV5-6 and TRBJ2-6, with 8 bases identical to TRBD2. The germline CDR1 and CDR2 sequences are SGHDT and YYEEEE. V shed 4 bases and J 4 bases; nucleotides not matched to a gene: 16. The CDR3 spans 19 residues. DNA for the CDR3: TGTGCCAGCAGCCTGCGGGGGGAGGGCCTTAAGTCCGGGGCCAACGTCCTGACTTTC. Its translation is CASSLRGEGLKSGANVLTF.

This clone has ten or more counts. Other DNA sequences in this specimen translate into the identical CDR3. The V call is TRBV28, the J call TRBJ2-7; D is undetermined. The CDR3 consists of 12 residues. Trimming pared 3 bases from V and 2 bases from J, leaving 5 bases between. Germline V gene lookup returns CDR1 MDHEN and CDR2 SYDVKM. The CDR3 bases are TGTGCCAGCAGTTTTCAAACCTACGAGCAGTACTTC. Translated: CASSFQTYEQYF.

CDR3 region: CASSPRDRKTGELFF. For the CDR3, the DNA is TGTGCCAGCTCACCCCGGGACAGAAAGACCGGGGAGCTGTTTTTT. This chain links TRBV18 with TRBJ2-2; TRBD1 agrees at 7 bases. This CDR3 is built from 15 residues. CDR1 and CDR2 (germline): KGHSH, LQKENI. V trimming: 3 bases; J trimming: 5 bases; junction bases outside the gene matches: 6.

This clone was observed many times. The gene calls are TRBV4-1 and TRBJ2-7, with 7 nucleotides matching TRBD1. CDR1 MGHRA and CDR2 YSYEKL come from the germline V gene. After removal of 1 base from V and 3 bases from J, the junction contained 9 bases not matched to a gene. The CDR3 length is 16 residues. The CDR3 sequence: CASSQATPGQSYEQYF. Written as DNA, the CDR3 is TGCGCCAGCAGCCAAGCCACGCCGGGACAGAGCTACGAGCAGTACTTC.

This chain links TRBV27 with TRBJ2-1; possible D gene TRBD1, 5 bases. The length of the CDR3 is 13 residues. Germline V gene data show CDR1 as MNHEY and CDR2 as SMNVEV (reference sequence). Trimming left V 0 bases short and J 10 bases short, with 10 bases between. As DNA, the CDR3 is TGTGCCAGCAGTTTATCTAGGGGCGAGGAGCAGTTCTTC. It specifies CASSLSRGEEQFF.

The V and J genes are TRBV28 and TRBJ1-1; D is perhaps TRBD1 (5 bases). The ends were cut back, 5 bases at V and 10 bases at J, with 14 bases in the middle. CDR1 MDHEN and CDR2 SYDVKM come from the germline V gene. The length of the CDR3 is 12 residues. The CDR3 loop reads CASSPLIGGAFF. The CDR3 DNA reads as TGTGCCAGCAGTCCCTTAATCGGGGGAGCTTTCTTT.

Concerning this clone: The likely explanation is a read error, given a far larger clone one base away. The V gene is TRBV6-5, the J gene TRBJ1-2; TRBD1 matches at 8 bases. The CDR3 length is 14 residues. Germline CDR1 reads MNHEY; CDR2 reads SVGAGI. The CDR3 DNA reads TGTGCCGGCAGTCCACAGGGGGGCCGAGAAGGCTACACCTTC. Its protein product is CAGSPQGGREGYTF.

The gene calls are TRBV19 and TRBJ2-3, with D perhaps matching TRBD1 or TRBD2 (5 bases each). The ends were cut back, 8 bases at V and 4 bases at J, with 13 bases in the middle. From germline, CDR1 is LNHDA and CDR2 SQIVND (reference sequence). The CDR3 contains 13 residues. This CDR3 reads CASGTFKADTQYF. The DNA of the CDR3 is TGTGCCAGTGGGACCTTCAAGGCAGATACGCAGTATTTT.

CDR3: CASSGTSRYYEQYF. Written as DNA, the CDR3 is TGTGCCAGCAGCGGGACTAGCCGATACTACGAGCAGTACTTC. V is TRBV27 and J is TRBJ2-7, with 9 bases aligning to TRBD2. This CDR3 region has 14 residues. Losses at the gene ends were 6 bases for V and 3 bases for J; bases not matched to a gene: 6. Germline-derived CDR1 and CDR2 are MNHEY and SMNVEV (reference sequence).

V is TRBV18 and J is TRBJ2-3; D not resolved. Looked up from germline, CDR1 is KGHSH and CDR2 is LQKENI. This CDR3 spans 17 amino acids. Trimming took off 3 bases at V and 1 base at J, with 17 bases between the two ends. CDR3 region: CASSPAMGKLGTDTQYF. The CDR3 DNA sequence: TGTGCCAGCTCACCCGCAATGGGAAAGTTGGGCACAGATACGCAGTATTTT.

The CDR3 spells CASSAWQGSVDEQFF. The CDR3 nucleotides read TGTGCCAGCAGTGCTTGGCAGGGGTCGGTGGATGAGCAGTTCTTC. The chain is built from TRBV6-1 and TRBJ2-1, with D maybe TRBD1 (6 bases). This CDR3 is built from 15 residues. Germline-derived CDR1 and CDR2 are MNHNS and SASEGT. Deletions cut 4 bases from V and 8 bases from J, with 18 bases between.

At least ten counts were recorded for this clone. This chain joins TRBV10-3 and TRBJ2-7, with D possibly being TRBD1 (5 bases). CDR3 length equals 12 residues. V lost 10 bases and J lost 1, with 11 bases in between. From germline, CDR1 is ENHRY and CDR2 SYGVKD. The CDR3 DNA follows: TGTGCCACCTCGGACAATTCCTACGAGCAGTACTTC. This sequence encodes CATSDNSYEQYF.

The sample holds a few counts of this clone. V usage is TRBV6-5 and J usage is TRBJ2-7; D not certain. Germline V gene sequence: CDR1 MNHEY, CDR2 SVGAGI. Deletions cut 5 bases from V and 2 bases from J, with 7 bases between. The CDR3 consists of 12 residues. This CDR3 is CASSTSAYEQYF. CDR3 DNA sequence: TGTGCCAGCAGTACATCTGCCTACGAGCAGTACTTC.

There are a few counts of this clone. V gene TRBV7-8 combines with J gene TRBJ1-5; D not resolved. CDR1 is SGHVS, CDR2 FQNEAQ, per germline. Trimming cost V 2 bases and J 1 base, with 9 bases left between them. CDR3 length: 15 residues. CDR3 sequence (DNA): TGTGCCAGCAGCTTAACGTTTGGGAGCAATCAGCCCCAGCATTTT. It codes for CASSLTFGSNQPQHF.

The chain carries TRBV5-3 and TRBJ2-7, with no clear D. TRBV5-3 falls under the ORF class, with uncertain function. The CDR3 is made up of 14 amino acids. Trimming removed 1 base at V and 2 bases at J, with 10 bases between. DNA for the CDR3: TGTGCCAGAAGCTTGTTCTTAGCTACCTACGAGCAGTACTTC. This gives the protein CARSLFLATYEQYF.

This clone showed up just a few times. The chain uses TRBV7-9 and TRBJ2-3, with D possibly being TRBD1 or TRBD2 (5 bases each). The ends were cut back, 4 bases at V and 1 base at J, with 12 bases in the middle. The V gene's germline CDR1 is SEHNR and CDR2 FQNEAQ (reference sequence). This CDR3 contains 15 residues. CDR3 sequence (DNA): TGTGCCAGCAGCTCGCTGGTGGGGGGCACAGATACGCAGTATTTT. Amino acid sequence: CASSSLVGGTDTQYF.

The chain employs TRBV21-1 and TRBJ1-4; TRBD1 reflects the table's D call only, with no check against the DNA. TRBV21-1 is designated a pseudogene. The CDR3 is made up of 15 amino acids. This CDR3 is CASSIRQGGYEKLFF. The CDR3 DNA sequence: TGTGCCAGCAGCATTAGACAGGGAGGTTACGAAAAACTGTTTTTT.

This chain links TRBV2 with TRBJ1-2; no definite D call. The CDR3 spans 13 residues. Germline V CDR1 and CDR2: SNHLY, FYNNEI. The V and J ends lost 7 bases and 1 base respectively, with 10 bases between them. The CDR3 sequence: CASNAGYNYGYTF. CDR3 DNA sequence: TGTGCCAGCAATGCGGGATATAACTATGGCTACACCTTC.